The text below deals with one T cell receptor (beta chain). No antigen is known for it. Base qualities are not recorded, but no much larger clone differs from it by a single base. CDR1 and CDR2, per the germline V gene, are MDHEN and SYDVKM. CDR3 length: 15 amino acids, cysteine to phenylalanine. The CDR3 DNA has 45 bases and is translated from base 1. Cut back by 8 bases and 4 bases, the V and J ends lie 20 bases apart. The sample belongs to a study of cytomegalovirus exposure and HLA in healthy donors (dated 2017 in TCRdb). The study in broad terms: An earlier analysis of roughly 500 of the donors reported 250 to 300 Gb of sequence data and more than 90 million unique TCR beta sequences from around 200 million T cells. Around 300 gigabases of sequencing data and 78 million or so unique TCR sequences were included in an early release covering 550 to 650 HLA-typed donors. Among the roughly 370 genotyped donors, about 85% belonged to the genetic ancestry cluster associated with self-reported Caucasian donors. The aim of the study was to test whether cataloging public T cell receptors could identify signatures of past pathogen exposure. The study profiled the T cell repertoires of hundreds of subjects by immunosequencing and related them to cytomegalovirus serostatus. Besides the first cohort of roughly 700 subjects, a separate validation cohort made up of 120 or so different subjects was used. To predict cytomegalovirus infection status, the study combined high-throughput TCR immunosequencing, statistical association of individual TCRs with disease status, and machine learning. A later analysis re-analyzed previously published TCR beta repertoires from 666 donors and added high-resolution HLA genotyping to study TCR occurrence patterns. The later analysis used no new phenotypic data to find candidate immune exposures, relying instead on TCR beta sequences and their occurrence across donors. In an earlier analysis of more than 550 of the donors, high-throughput TCR beta sequencing was used to judge whether each TCR beta V gene segment behaved as functional or pseudogenic. Donor age, sex, ethnicity and CMV serostatus were compiled together with the repertoire data. A later genetic analysis used genome-wide SNP genotypes for about 65% of the roughly 670 donors, treating that subset as a discovery cohort. Every discovery cohort repertoire had been produced on one sequencing platform. Class I and class II HLA loci were covered by the typing at four-digit resolution. Typing coverage varied by locus: roughly 629-640 donors for A, B, C, DRB1 and DQB1; some 520 for DQA1; more than 600 for DPA1; some 470 for DPB1. About five DR-DQ haplotypes were treated as single units for association and clustering because of strong linkage in the cohort. Among around 400 genotyped donors of the cohort, an average of around 240,000 unique TCR beta nucleotide sequences was sequenced per donor, of which 15% to 20% were non-productive.

What the authors observed across the whole study: Immune exposure information for the cohort was limited to CMV serostatus. In vitro tests confirmed that three of the cytomegalovirus-associated TCR beta chains recognize cytomegalovirus antigens. Because the 87-base-pair reads could not distinguish some IMGT-functional V segments, including TRBV6-2 and TRBV6-3, those segments were excluded. The classifier was reported to diagnose cytomegalovirus status with high specificity and sensitivity in both the original cohort and the validation cohort. The study gave a list of some 150 TCR beta chains associated with cytomegalovirus. Assigning TCR associations to individual alleles was difficult when HLA alleles, especially DR and DQ, strongly co-occurred. A later analysis reported that several top co-occurrence clusters appeared linked to parvovirus B19, influenza, CMV and Epstein-Barr virus. While some public TCRs were present in many individuals, most TCR sequences turned up only very rarely across donors. In a later analysis, most CMV-associated TCR beta chains were found to appear HLA-restricted, with HLA associations seemingly driven largely by CMV exposure. The earlier analysis of fewer than 750 of the donors excluded over 15 rarely observed V segments, including chromosome 9 orphons, because counts were too low. According to a later genetic analysis, donors in an Asian-associated ancestry cluster had fewer N-insertions in productive TCRs than the roughly 700-donor mean. Correlated functional status among segregating V segments might be attributable to linkage disequilibrium, but an unknown experimental factor could not be ruled out. A later analysis found that TCR association rates varied across HLA loci, with DRB1 alleles showing the most associated TCRs and HLA-C alleles the fewest. A further reported finding was that TCR beta sequences accurately predicted the HLA-A and HLA-B alleles for most subjects in the first cohort. Broadly in line with IMGT annotations, most TCR beta V segments showed up in productive rearrangements about 87% or about 30% of the time in an earlier analysis of several hundred of the donors. Only TCR beta chains were sequenced in this cohort, and the absence of alpha or paired-chain data limited detectable features. Because HLA typing was missing for some donors at each locus, association tests included only the typed subset. An association between a missense DCLRE1C variant and V-gene and J-gene trimming of TCR beta chains was found in a later genetic analysis and replicated in an independent cohort. At a false discovery rate of 0.05, a later analysis linked about 17,000 TCR beta sequences to specific HLA alleles. The sequencing pipeline was judged likely to have produced a cluster of highly shared sequence variants as a technical artifact. The authors suggested that the approach could potentially be generalized to other disease states and immunological phenotypes. Presence/absence analyses assumed roughly uniform sequencing depth across donors, an assumption that may not hold. In a later analysis, HLA-associated TCR beta chains were found to be more clonally expanded and to have lower generation probabilities than equally common non-associated chains.

The cohort was made up of roughly 670 healthy bone marrow donors. At the time of sampling, all cohort members were nominally healthy, though unrecorded immune exposures were likely present. The donor tested CMV seronegative and was one of the 352 seronegative cohort members. A peripheral blood sample was collected from each donor, and TCR beta sequencing was performed on peripheral blood mononuclear cells. The Qiagen DNeasy Blood Extraction Kit was used to extract genomic DNA from the blood cell samples. Libraries came from the immunoSEQ multiplex PCR assay. For the multiplex PCR, a mixture combining 60 forward primers for TCR Vbeta segments and 13 reverse primers for TCR Jbeta segments was used. The CDR3 region of rearranged TCR beta genes was amplified from genomic DNA by a multiplex PCR assay. Amplified TCR beta libraries were sequenced as 87-base-pair reads on the Illumina HiSeq System. Regarding the original processing steps: A later analysis tallied roughly 78 million unique TCR beta chains across the 660 or so repertoires, and some 10 million of those chains were shared by two or more donors. Raw reads were error-corrected and collapsed into unique sequences by a nearest-neighbor algorithm in which closely related sequences were merged to remove PCR and sequencing errors. V, D and J gene segments were assigned by aligning CDR3 sequences to IMGT reference sequences. For a sequence to be retained, a match of at least six nucleotides was required to both a V gene segment and a J gene segment. A rearrangement counted as productive if the CDR3 had no stop codons and remained in frame with V and J, and every other rearrangement counted as non-productive. CDR3 was defined by IMGT convention, running from the second conserved V-encoded cysteine to the conserved J-encoded phenylalanine. The earlier analysis of roughly 590 of the donors excluded any sequence lacking an unambiguous match to a single V gene segment. An earlier analysis of approximately 590 of the donors called V segments functional above 56.7% productive rearrangements and segregating when the between-donor standard deviation exceeded 5%. To diagnose cytomegalovirus status from the catalog of TCR beta chain sequences, a statistical classification framework was built. In a later analysis, V and J genes were assigned by comparing TCR nucleotide sequences against IMGT/GENE-DB human TR gene sequences. The TCRdist pipeline was used in a later analysis to assign CDR3 sequences and most-parsimonious VDJ recombination scenarios. A later analysis defined each TCR beta chain by its CDR3 amino acid sequence plus V-gene family, and excluded reads lacking a unique V-gene family. A later analysis removed 500 to 650 highly shared, low-generation-probability nucleotide sequences to deal with suspected cross-contamination and a sequencing artifact. For each public chain, a later analysis derived a clonal expansion index from normalized ranks of inferred template counts within each repertoire. A later analysis computed generation probabilities with a VDJ recombination model fitted to out-of-frame rearrangements, and checked the results against IGoR. In a later analysis, hypergeometric tests were used to score TCR-TCR, TCR-HLA and TCR-CMV co-occurrence, with a repertoire-size bias correction applied to TCR pairs. A later analysis estimated false discovery rates by permuting HLA or CMV assignments 20 times. In a later analysis, co-occurring TCRs were grouped using DBSCAN, and TCRdist sequence similarity was added for clustering within HLA-allele-positive subsets. Repertoires with fewer than 30,000 or more than 120,000 public chains, plus five repertoires with anomalous nucleotide sharing, were excluded from co-occurrence clustering. This immuneACCESS table, as held by TCRdb, lists in-frame sequences with V and J called but not all clones. Of the missing ones, under half trace to an unresolved V gene in checked studies; the others have no known cause. V and J calls plus clone size are reproduced from that table; the DNA served to infer D and trimming. The sample table holds about 150,000 clones, of which about four fifths were seen once. Approximately 2.6% of the sample belongs to the ten largest clones.

The chain couples TRBV28 to TRBJ2-5; TRBD2 is perhaps the D gene, given 5 matching bases. The specimen was PBMCs. The receptor comes from a man in his late teens or twenties in good health and CMV-seronegative. The sequence in DNA is TGTGCCAGCTCCTCAGCCGGGAACCCAAGAGAGACCCAGTACTTC. It is translated as CASSSAGNPRETQYF.